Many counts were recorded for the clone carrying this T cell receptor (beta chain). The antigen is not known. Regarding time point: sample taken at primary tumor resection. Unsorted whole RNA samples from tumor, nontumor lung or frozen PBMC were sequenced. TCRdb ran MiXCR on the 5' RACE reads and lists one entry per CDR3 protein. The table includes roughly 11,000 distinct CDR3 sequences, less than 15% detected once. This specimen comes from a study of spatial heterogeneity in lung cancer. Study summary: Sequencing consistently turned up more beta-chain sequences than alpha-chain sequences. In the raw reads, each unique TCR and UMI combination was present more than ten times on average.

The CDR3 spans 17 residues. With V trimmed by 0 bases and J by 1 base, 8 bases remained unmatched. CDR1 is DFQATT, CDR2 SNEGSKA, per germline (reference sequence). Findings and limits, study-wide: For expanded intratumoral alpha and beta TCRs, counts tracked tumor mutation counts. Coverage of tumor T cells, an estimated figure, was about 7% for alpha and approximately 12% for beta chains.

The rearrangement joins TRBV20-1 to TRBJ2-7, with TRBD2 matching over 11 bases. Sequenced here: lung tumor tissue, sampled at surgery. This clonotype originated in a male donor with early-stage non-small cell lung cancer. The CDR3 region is CSARDLIAGGFSYEQYF. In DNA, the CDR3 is TGCAGTGCTAGAGATTTAATAGCGGGAGGGTTTTCCTACGAGCAGTACTTC.